The next 30 T cell receptor beta chains were all read from a single sample in a study of blood T cell repertoires in COVID-19. The repertoire was sequenced with immunoSEQ multiplex PCR; TCRdb's copy has only in-frame clones and lacks some. The data contain more than 200,000 clones, around 80% of them singletons. The sequenced sample was peripheral blood. These receptors originate from a man aged 55 to 70 with acute or convalescent COVID-19.

The genes are TRBV12-3 or TRBV12-4 and TRBJ1-5; TRBD1 is a possible D gene (6 bases). This CDR3 contains 13 residues. Trimming took off 3 bases at V and 7 bases at J, with 10 bases between the two ends. The CDR3 bases are TGTGCCAGCAGTTTTTGGGGGCGACAGCCCCAGCATTTT. The encoded protein is CASSFWGRQPQHF.

The chain links TRBV18 to TRBJ2-6, with 7 positions matching TRBD1. This CDR3 is built from 18 residues. The ends lost 4 bases at V and 2 bases at J; junction bases unmatched: 11. Germline V gene sequence: CDR1 KGHSH, CDR2 LQKENI. This CDR3 is CASSQNYRGITGANVLTF. Here the CDR3 DNA reads TGTGCCAGCTCACAGAATTACAGGGGAATCACTGGGGCCAACGTCCTGACTTTC.

The chain has TRBV28 and TRBJ1-5, with 7 bases lining up with TRBD1. V dropped 3 bases and J dropped 3; count of bases not matched to a gene: 5. The CDR3 has 15 residues. CDR1 and CDR2 from the germline V gene are MDHEN and SYDVKM. The CDR3 region is CASSFYRGANQPQHF. CDR3 DNA sequence: TGTGCCAGCAGTTTCTACAGGGGAGCCAATCAGCCCCAGCATTTT. Supplemented by reference TRBV28 and TRBJ1-5, the full variable domain reads DVKVTQSSRYLVKRTGEKVFLECVQDMDHENMFWYRQDPGLGLRLIYFSYDVKMKEKGDIPEGYSVSREKKERFSLILESASTNQTSMYLCASSFYRGANQPQHFGDGTRLSIL.

This clone was recorded a few times. The chain carries TRBV28 and TRBJ2-7; tentative D call: TRBD2 (6 bases). Trimming removed 5 bases from V and 10 bases from J, with 15 bases in between. Looked up from germline, CDR1 is MDHEN and CDR2 is SYDVKM. The CDR3 is made up of 12 amino acids. The CDR3 nucleotides are TGTGCCAGCAGTGCTGTTGTGGACTATCAGTACTTC. This gives the protein CASSAVVDYQYF. Combining the CDR3 with reference TRBV28 and TRBJ2-7 gives the whole variable domain DVKVTQSSRYLVKRTGEKVFLECVQDMDHENMFWYRQDPGLGLRLIYFSYDVKMKEKGDIPEGYSVSREKKERFSLILESASTNQTSMYLCASSAVVDYQYFGPGTRLTVT.

This clone is a singleton in its sample. The rearrangement joins TRBV6-4 to TRBJ2-1; TRBD2 agrees at 13 bases. Trimming removed 5 bases from V and 8 bases from J; junction bases left unmatched: 6. The CDR3 length is 15 residues. Germline-derived CDR1 and CDR2 are MRHNA and SNTAGT. The CDR3 region has the DNA TGTGCCAGCAGTTTACTAGCGGGAGGGCCTCATGAGCAGTTCTTC. It is translated as CASSLLAGGPHEQFF.

The chain is built from TRBV20-1 and TRBJ1-1; TRBD1 matches 9 bases. CDR1 and CDR2 (germline): DFQATT, SNEGSKA (reference sequence). After removal of 6 bases from V and 11 bases from J, the junction contained 7 bases not matched to a gene. This CDR3 has 11 residues. This CDR3 is CSARDRDYAFF. CDR3 in DNA: TGCAGTGCCAGGGACAGGGATTACGCTTTCTTT.

The J gene is TRBJ2-3, the V gene TRBV4-3; 11 bases agree with TRBD2. Trimming took 0 bases from V and 4 from J; bases not matched to a gene: 12. From germline, CDR1 is LGHNA and CDR2 YSLEER. The CDR3 loop spans 19 amino acids. CDR3 protein: CASSQDFRGLAVRADTQYF. For the CDR3, the DNA is TGCGCCAGCAGCCAAGATTTTCGGGGACTAGCGGTTCGCGCAGATACGCAGTATTTT.

The chain is built from TRBV4-3 and TRBJ2-1, with D possibly being TRBD2 (6 bases). Deletions cut 4 bases from V and 0 bases from J, with 16 bases between. The CDR3 contains 17 residues. From germline, CDR1 is LGHNA and CDR2 YSLEER. CDR3 DNA sequence: TGCGCCAGCAGCCGTAGGGACTTCAGGAGCTCCTACAATGAGCAGTTCTTC. It translates to CASSRRDFRSSYNEQFF.

The CDR3 is CASIQNNEQFF. DNA for the CDR3: TGTGCCAGCATCCAGAACAATGAGCAGTTCTTC. The rearrangement uses TRBV7-9 and TRBJ2-1, with D hard to call. Germline loops: CDR1 SEHNR, CDR2 FQNEAQ (reference sequence). CDR3 size: 11 residues. V lost 7 bases to trimming and J lost 5 bases, with 6 bases between them.

V usage is TRBV6-5 and J usage is TRBJ2-7, with TRBD2 identical over 7 bases. J was trimmed by 5 bases and V by 5 bases; bases with no gene match: 6. Germline loops: CDR1 MNHEY, CDR2 SVGAGI. The CDR3 sequence is 13 residues long. CDR3 sequence: CASSTRTSHEQYF. The CDR3 nucleotides are TGTGCCAGCAGTACCAGGACTAGTCACGAGCAGTACTTC.

This chain uses TRBV3-1 (or the pseudogene TRBV3-2) with TRBJ2-3; TRBD2 matches at 10 bases. Unmatched junction bases numbered 18, after V lost 5 bases and J lost 4 bases. The V gene's germline CDR1 is LGHDT and CDR2 YNNKEL (reference sequence). This CDR3 region has 19 residues. In nucleotides, the CDR3 is TGTGCCAGCAGCTCAAGATCTGGCGGCGGAGCGGGGGGGCCAGATACGCAGTATTTT. It specifies CASSSRSGGGAGGPDTQYF.

The V and J genes are TRBV10-3 and TRBJ2-3; TRBD2 matches 14 bases. Germline CDR1 is ENHRY and CDR2 is SYGVKD. The CDR3 covers 18 residues. The V segment lost 7 bases and the J segment 1 base; nucleotides outside the gene matches: 10. The CDR3 is CAINPGLAGEKGTDTQYF. The CDR3 nucleotides are TGTGCCATCAACCCGGGACTAGCGGGGGAAAAAGGCACAGATACGCAGTATTTT.

The chain uses TRBV2 and TRBJ1-1, with TRBD1 matching 8 bases. Germline V gene sequence: CDR1 SNHLY, CDR2 FYNNEI. The J segment lost 2 bases and the V segment lost 6 bases, leaving 8 bases of the junction unmatched. The CDR3 extends over 15 amino acids. The CDR3 loop reads CASRVEGQVNTEAFF. The CDR3 nucleotides read TGTGCCAGCAGAGTCGAGGGACAGGTCAACACTGAAGCTTTCTTT.

This clone was found a few times. The chain uses TRBV18 and TRBJ1-3; 7 bases are a match to TRBD1. With V trimmed by 4 bases and J by 0 bases, 6 bases remained unmatched. The CDR3 is 16 residues long. Germline CDR1 KGHSH, CDR2 LQKENI. The CDR3 spells CASSLRTGDSGNTIYF. In nucleotides, the CDR3 is TGTGCCAGCTCACTCCGGACAGGCGACTCTGGAAACACCATATATTTT.

This chain joins TRBV30 and TRBJ1-6, with no clear D. This CDR3 has 17 amino acids. V was pared by 4 bases and J by 4 bases, with 20 bases between. From germline, CDR1 is GTSNPN and CDR2 SVGIG (reference sequence). The CDR3 DNA sequence: TGTGCCTGGACCATGGGTCGGGGAACCACGTATAATTCACCCCTCCACTTT. Its protein product is CAWTMGRGTTYNSPLHF. The full variable domain, with the rest looked up from reference TRBV30 and TRBJ1-6, is SQTIHQWPATLVQPVGSPLSLECTVEGTSNPNLYWYRQAAGRGLQLLFYSVGIGQISSEVPQNLSASRPQDRQFILSSKKLLLSDSGFYLCAWTMGRGTTYNSPLHFGNGTRLTVT.

The CDR3 DNA reads as TGTGCCAGCAGCTTAGTCACACAGGGGTCCTACGAGCAGTACTTC. It encodes CASSLVTQGSYEQYF. The chain recombines TRBV7-9 with TRBJ2-7, with 7 bases identical to TRBD1. There are 15 residues in the CDR3. Germline CDR1 reads SEHNR; CDR2 reads FQNEAQ (reference sequence). J was trimmed by 1 base and V by 1 base; bases with no gene match: 4.

The genes are TRBV7-2 and TRBJ1-5, with 7 bases identical to TRBD1. V was clipped by 6 bases and J by 7 bases; unmatched bases: 9. The CDR3 totals 14 residues. Germline V gives CDR1 SGHTA, CDR2 FQGNSA. The CDR3 loop reads CASSLDRARQPQHF. CDR3 coding DNA: TGTGCCAGCAGTCTTGACAGGGCAAGGCAGCCCCAGCATTTT.

The rearrangement links TRBV5-1 to TRBJ2-4, with 7 bases identical to TRBD1. V lost 4 bases, J lost 0 bases, and 13 bases stayed unmatched. Per germline, CDR1 SGHRS and CDR2 YFSETQ. The CDR3 runs to 18 residues. The CDR3 bases are TGCGCCAGCAGCGAACGGGACAGAACTTTAATAGCCAAAAACATTCAGTACTTC. As protein: CASSERDRTLIAKNIQYF.

This clone was seen only once. The rearrangement joins TRBV5-1 to TRBJ2-3, with 7 bases fitting TRBD1. The CDR3 consists of 17 residues. Germline V gives CDR1 SGHRS, CDR2 YFSETQ. J lost 1 base, V lost 3 bases, and 11 bases had no gene match. The DNA for the CDR3 is TGCGCCAGCAGCTCCGCGCAGGGGGTGACTGGCACAGATACGCAGTATTTT. It translates to CASSSAQGVTGTDTQYF.

This chain uses TRBV4-2 with TRBJ2-3; TRBD2 matches 12 bases. V lost 2 bases, J lost 5 bases, and 11 bases stayed unmatched. Germline lookup yields CDR1 LGHNA and CDR2 YNFKEQ. The CDR3 sequence is 18 residues long. CDR3 sequence reads: CASSQSPSGGALGDTQYF. As DNA, the CDR3 is TGTGCCAGCAGCCAAAGTCCTAGCGGGGGGGCCTTGGGAGATACGCAGTATTTT.

CDR3 bases: TGTGCCAGCTCACCTCTCAAGGGACTAGCGGGGACAGATACGCAGTATTTT. Its translation is CASSPLKGLAGTDTQYF. This chain links TRBV18 with TRBJ2-3; the match to TRBD2 covers 13 bases. Germline V gene lookup returns CDR1 KGHSH and CDR2 LQKENI. The CDR3 runs to 17 residues. V lost 3 bases to trimming and J lost 3 bases; unmatched junction nucleotides: 6. Full variable domain (rest looked up from reference TRBV18 and TRBJ2-3): NAGVMQNPRHLVRRRGQEARLRCSPMKGHSHVYWYRQLPEEGLKFMVYLQKENIIDESGMPKERFSAEFPKEGPSILRIQQVVRGDSAAYFCASSPLKGLAGTDTQYFGPGTRLTVL.

This clone occurred a few times. The rearrangement joins TRBV4-3 to TRBJ2-7; TRBD1 matches 7 bases. Germline V CDR1 and CDR2: LGHNA, YSLEER. The CDR3 sequence is 14 residues long. After removal of 4 bases from V and 3 bases from J, the junction contained 6 bases not matched to a gene. The CDR3 DNA reads TGCGCCAGCAGCCCTTGGCAGGGGGTCTACGAGCAGTACTTC. Its protein is CASSPWQGVYEQYF.

The J gene is TRBJ2-5, the V gene TRBV27; D is perhaps TRBD1 (5 bases). Germline CDR1 and CDR2: MNHEY and SMNVEV (reference sequence). The V end lost 3 bases, the J end lost 1 base, and 9 bases lay between the germline ends. CDR3 length: 14 amino acids. The CDR3 here is CASSLKTVQETQYF. The CDR3 region has the DNA TGTGCCAGCAGTTTGAAGACAGTCCAAGAGACCCAGTACTTC.

This chain joins TRBV5-1 and TRBJ2-3; D might be TRBD2 (7 bases). Per the germline V gene, CDR1 is SGHRS and CDR2 is YFSETQ. This CDR3 comprises 15 residues. The ends were cut back, 5 bases at V and 0 bases at J, with 13 bases in the middle. DNA for the CDR3: TGCGCCAGCAGTAAGGGGGGGCAGAGCACAGATACGCAGTATTTT. Translated, it gives CASSKGGQSTDTQYF.

CDR3 nucleotide sequence: TGTGCCAGCAGTGAATCGCCAGGGAGGTACCAAGAGACCCAGTACTTC. It translates to CASSESPGRYQETQYF. The chain recombines TRBV25-1 with TRBJ2-5; D perhaps matches TRBD2 (6 bases). V lost 1 base and J 0 bases, leaving 12 bases between the germline ends. The CDR3 sequence is 16 residues long. Per the germline V gene, CDR1 is MGHDK and CDR2 is SYGVNS.

In DNA form, the CDR3 reads TGCGCCAGCAGCTTGGACAATCAGTGGGGCTACACCTTC. Protein product: CASSLDNQWGYTF. This rearrangement joins TRBV5-1 to TRBJ1-2; D is uncertain. The CDR3 runs to 13 residues. With 0 bases removed from V and 8 bases from J, the gap between germline ends came to 11 bases. Germline CDR1 and CDR2: SGHRS and YFSETQ.

The rearrangement uses TRBV11-2 and TRBJ2-7; unclear D gene. The germline gives CDR1 SGHAT, CDR2 FQNNGV. The CDR3 runs to 15 residues. The V end was cut by 0 bases, the J end by 3 bases, with 12 bases between. As DNA, the CDR3 is TGTGCCAGCAGCTTAGAGGCTCTCCCCCACTACGAGCAGTACTTC. This sequence encodes CASSLEALPHYEQYF.

The V and J genes are TRBV28 and TRBJ1-3, with a tentative D call TRBD1 (5 bases). The CDR3 runs 18 residues. The V end lost 1 base, the J end lost 0 bases, and 16 bases lay between the germline ends. The germline CDR1 and CDR2 sequences are MDHEN and SYDVKM. The CDR3 nucleotides are TGTGCCAGCAGTTTATTTGGTCGGTGGAGGGGCTCTGGAAACACCATATATTTT. Encoded protein: CASSLFGRWRGSGNTIYF.

This clone showed up just once. The gene calls are TRBV5-1 and TRBJ2-5, with D perhaps matching TRBD1 (5 bases). Germline assignment: CDR1 SGHRS and CDR2 YFSETQ. The CDR3 covers 15 residues. V lost 0 bases and J 4 bases, leaving 13 bases between the germline ends. The CDR3 DNA is TGCGCCAGCAGCTTGGATAGGCCCCAGGGAGAGACCCAGTACTTC. It yields the protein CASSLDRPQGETQYF.

The gene calls are TRBV5-4 and TRBJ1-1; perhaps TRBD1 as D (5 bases). V was shortened by 4 bases and J by 1 base, with 8 bases between the two germline ends. The CDR3 length is 13 residues. The germline gives CDR1 SGHNT, CDR2 YYREEE (reference sequence). The CDR3 DNA reads as TGTGCCAGCAGCCCCGGGGGGAACACTGAAGCTTTCTTT. Protein sequence: CASSPGGNTEAFF. Combining the CDR3 with reference TRBV5-4 and TRBJ1-1 gives the whole variable domain ETGVTQSPTHLIKTRGQQVTLRCSSQSGHNTVSWYQQALGQGPQFIFQYYREEENGRGNFPPRFSGLQFPNYSSELNVNALELDDSALYLCASSPGGNTEAFFGQGTRLTVV.